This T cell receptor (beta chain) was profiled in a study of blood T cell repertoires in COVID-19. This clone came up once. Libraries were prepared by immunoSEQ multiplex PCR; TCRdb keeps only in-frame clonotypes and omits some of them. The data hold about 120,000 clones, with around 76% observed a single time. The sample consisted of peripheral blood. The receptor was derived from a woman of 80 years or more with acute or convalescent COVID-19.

CDR3 nucleotides: TGTGCCAGCTCACCTAGGACAGAGAACACTGAAGCTTTCTTT. Amino acids: CASSPRTENTEAFF. This chain links TRBV18 with TRBJ1-1, with a tentative D call TRBD1 (6 bases). Germline CDR1 KGHSH, CDR2 LQKENI. The CDR3 extends over 14 amino acids. Trimming took off 3 bases at V and 1 base at J, with 9 bases between the two ends.